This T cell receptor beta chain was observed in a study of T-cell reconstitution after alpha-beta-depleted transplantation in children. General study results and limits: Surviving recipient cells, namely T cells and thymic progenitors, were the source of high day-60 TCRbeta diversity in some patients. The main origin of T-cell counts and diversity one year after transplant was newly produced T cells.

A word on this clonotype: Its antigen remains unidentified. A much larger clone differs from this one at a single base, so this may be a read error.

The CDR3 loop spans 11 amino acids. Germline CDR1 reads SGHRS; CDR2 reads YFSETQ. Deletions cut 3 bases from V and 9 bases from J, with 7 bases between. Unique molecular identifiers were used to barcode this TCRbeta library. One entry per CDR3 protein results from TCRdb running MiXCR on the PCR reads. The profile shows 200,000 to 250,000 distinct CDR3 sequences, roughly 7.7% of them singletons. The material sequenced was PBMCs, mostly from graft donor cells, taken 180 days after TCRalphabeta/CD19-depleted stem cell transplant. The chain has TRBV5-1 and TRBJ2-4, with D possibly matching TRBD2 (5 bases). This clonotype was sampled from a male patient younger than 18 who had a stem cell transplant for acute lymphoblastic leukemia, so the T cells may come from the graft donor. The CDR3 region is CASSSEGIQYF. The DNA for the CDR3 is TGCGCCAGCAGCTCCGAGGGCATTCAGTACTTC.